Listed below are T cell receptor beta chains from one sample, sequenced in a study of cytomegalovirus exposure and HLA in healthy donors. The assay was immunoSEQ multiplex PCR, and TCRdb's table has in-frame clones only and misses some. The sample contains 95,000 to 100,000 clones, 65% to 80% of which appear only once. Input material: PBMCs. Receptors originate from a woman aged 35 to 49 in good health and CMV-seronegative. Each CDR3 is given with its conserved first and last residue. The D gene is left open where the match is weak. Expanded clones get a size class; other rows say once, few or many, or leave the size out.

TRBV2	TRBD1	.	TRBJ2-7	CASSGWDRGFYEQYF	TGTGCCAGCAGTGGTTGGGACAGGGGGTTCTACGAGCAGTACTTC
TRBV5-1	.	once	TRBJ2-3	CASSLDRPSTDTQYF	TGCGCCAGCAGCTTGGACAGGCCGAGCACAGATACGCAGTATTTT
TRBV6-6	.	few	TRBJ1-2	CASSYATAIYGYTF	TGTGCCAGCAGTTACGCGACAGCCATCTATGGCTACACCTTC
TRBV28	.	.	TRBJ2-3	CASRSGGVGGDTQYF	TGTGCCAGCAGGAGTGGCGGGGTAGGTGGAGATACGCAGTATTTT
TRBV27	.	.	TRBJ2-7	CASSPSRGYEQYF	TGTGCCAGCAGTCCGTCTCGAGGGTACGAGCAGTACTTC
TRBV9	.	.	TRBJ2-3	CASSVAEGLGTDTQYF	TGTGCCAGCAGCGTGGCCGAGGGTCTGGGCACAGATACGCAGTATTTT
TRBV10-3	TRBD1	.	TRBJ2-7	CAISDPRTGGAYEQYF	TGTGCCATCAGTGATCCCCGGACAGGGGGGGCCTACGAGCAGTACTTC
TRBV25-1	TRBD2	.	TRBJ2-7	CASARGGSEQYF	TGTGCCAGCGCACGGGGGGGCAGCGAGCAGTACTTC
TRBV9	.	.	TRBJ1-1	CASSVADTEAFF	TGTGCCAGCAGCGTAGCCGACACTGAAGCTTTCTTT
TRBV7-9	TRBD2	.	TRBJ2-5	CASSPRTSGREQETQYF	TGTGCCAGCAGCCCTCGGACTAGCGGGAGAGAACAAGAGACCCAGTACTTC
TRBV4-2	.	.	TRBJ2-7	CASSHRGYEQYF	TGTGCCAGCAGCCACAGGGGCTACGAGCAGTACTTC
TRBV5-1	TRBD1	.	TRBJ1-1	CASSNLQGMNTEAFF	TGCGCCAGCAGCAATCTACAGGGGATGAACACTGAAGCTTTCTTT
TRBV7-2	.	.	TRBJ1-4	CASSLESLGLPREKLFF	TGTGCCAGCAGCTTAGAGAGTCTCGGCCTGCCGCGGGAAAAACTGTTTTTT
TRBV7-9	.	.	TRBJ2-6	CASSTNVVSGANVLTF	TGTGCCAGCAGCACTAACGTAGTCTCTGGGGCCAACGTCCTGACTTTC
TRBV11-2	TRBD2	once	TRBJ2-3	CASRDQGLAGATSTDTQYF	TGTGCCAGCAGGGACCAGGGACTAGCGGGAGCCACTAGCACAGATACGCAGTATTTT
TRBV5-8	TRBD2	few	TRBJ2-5	CASSFGLAGFTKRGETQYF	TGTGCCAGCAGCTTCGGCCTAGCGGGTTTCACCAAAAGGGGAGAGACCCAGTACTTC
TRBV5-1	TRBD1	few	TRBJ2-2	CASSETGGGNTGELFF	TGCGCCAGCAGCGAAACAGGGGGCGGGAACACCGGGGAGCTGTTTTTT
TRBV7-9	.	.	TRBJ1-6	CSSSRDTNSPLHF	TGTTCCAGCAGCCGAGATACCAATTCACCCCTCCACTTT
TRBV11-2	.	.	TRBJ2-5	CATKRTGQETQYF	TGTGCCACCAAACGAACTGGCCAAGAGACCCAGTACTTC
TRBV21-1	.	.	TRBJ2-1	CASSKALLAGALDEQFF	TGTGCCAGCAGCAAAGCGCTACTAGCGGGAGCTCTTGATGAGCAGTTCTTC
TRBV28	TRBD1	.	TRBJ2-7	CASSFPGGAYEQYF	TGTGCCAGCAGTTTTCCAGGGGGCGCGTACGAGCAGTACTTC